Listed here is a single T cell receptor beta chain. The target antigen is unknown. Sequencing used immunoSEQ multiplex PCR; TCRdb keeps in-frame clones, though not all of them. The repertoire holds millions of clones, roughly 93% seen once, with 0.39% in the top ten. The data originate from a study of shared clonotypes between healthy human individuals. Study-level background: In total, the donors were two women and a few men aged 18 to 49.

The study, taken as a whole, reports: Compared with memory subsets, naive subsets generally had larger estimated richness.

The CDR3 consists of 14 residues. Trimming left V 6 bases short and J 4 bases short, with 13 bases between. Looked up from germline, CDR1 is SNHLY and CDR2 is FYNNEI. This TCR came from a man between 18 and 35 years old in good health. Some clones in this sample may be carry-over from other donors' samples. The sequencing sample was made of naive CD4+ T cells from PBMCs. As for subset: CD45RA+ positively selected. The chain is built from TRBV2 and TRBJ1-3; D is ambiguous. CDR3 loop: CASRAAGEGNTIYF. CDR3 in DNA: TGTGCCAGCAGAGCCGCTGGGGAGGGAAACACCATATATTTT. Full variable domain (missing parts from reference TRBV2 and TRBJ1-3): EPEVTQTPSHQVTQMGQEVILRCVPISNHLYFYWYRQILGQKVEFLVSFYNNEISEKSEIFDDQFSVERPDGSNFTLKIRSTKLEDSAMYFCASRAAGEGNTIYFGEGSWLTVV.